The 18 T cell receptor beta chains given below trace back to one sample, sequenced in a study of CD8 T cells in Susac syndrome. An amount of RNA that ranged from roughly 0.5 to 1 ug was reverse transcribed with random hexamers. TCRdb reprocessed the immunoSEQ multiplex PCR reads via MiXCR and lists one record per CDR3 protein. This table holds a few hundred thousand distinct CDR3 sequences, approximately 95% found once. The source material was CD4+ T cells from PBMCs. The receptors shown here come from a human donor with multiple sclerosis.

The chain carries TRBV3-1 and TRBJ2-1; D gene unclear. V was cut by 3 bases and J by 5 bases, with 8 bases left in between. In germline, CDR1 is LGHDT, CDR2 YNNKEL (reference sequence). The CDR3 is made up of 13 amino acids. In DNA form, the CDR3 reads TGTGCCAGCAGCCACTTGGAGAACAATGAGCAGTTCTTC. Residues: CASSHLENNEQFF.

The chain links TRBV9 to TRBJ1-1, with D hard to call. V lost 4 bases to trimming and J lost 6 bases, with 13 bases between them. The CDR3 is made up of 13 amino acids. Germline assignment: CDR1 SGDLS and CDR2 YYNGEE. The CDR3: CASSPTDRAEAFF. CDR3 nucleotides: TGTGCCAGCAGCCCGACCGATCGCGCTGAAGCTTTCTTT.

The chain links TRBV30 to TRBJ2-1, with 8 bases aligning to TRBD2. The CDR3 is 13 amino acids. Trimming took 5 bases from V and 4 from J; bases not matched to a gene: 4. Germline CDR1 is GTSNPN and CDR2 is SVGIG (reference sequence). This chain's CDR3 is CAWRSGAYNEQFF. CDR3 DNA sequence: TGTGCCTGGCGTAGCGGGGCGTACAATGAGCAGTTCTTC.

This chain links TRBV15 with TRBJ2-5, with D maybe TRBD1 (5 bases). CDR1 is LNHNV, CDR2 YYDKDF, per germline (reference sequence). V was clipped by 2 bases and J by 4 bases, with 11 bases between them. The CDR3 is made up of 14 amino acids. The CDR3 region is CATSRPGIGETQYF. CDR3 nucleotide sequence: TGTGCCACCAGCAGACCAGGGATAGGAGAGACCCAGTACTTC.

The chain employs TRBV10-3 and TRBJ2-5, with D possibly being TRBD2 (7 bases). Between the trimmed V and J ends, which lost 7 bases and 5 bases, there was a span of 14 bases. The germline CDR1 and CDR2 sequences are ENHRY and SYGVKD. This CDR3 comprises 13 residues. Here the CDR3 reads CAINRGGGETQYF. In DNA form, the CDR3 reads TGTGCCATCAATCGAGGGGGAGGGGAGACCCAGTACTTC.

This chain uses TRBV19 with TRBJ1-5; tentatively, D is TRBD1 (5 bases). Trimming shortened V by 9 bases and J by 9 bases, and 21 bases separated the two germline ends. Germline CDR1 and CDR2: LNHDA and SQIVND (reference sequence). This CDR3 is built from 14 residues. The CDR3 nucleotides are TGTGCCAGCACTAGTACGAGGGACCTCCCGCCCCAGCATTTT. Amino acid sequence: CASTSTRDLPPQHF.

The chain joins TRBV5-6 to TRBJ1-2; unclear D gene. Germline assignment: CDR1 SGHDT and CDR2 YYEEEE. The germline V and J ends were trimmed by 6 bases and 6 bases, with 18 bases remaining between them. The CDR3 is made up of 14 amino acids. This chain's CDR3 is CASTLHRGTNGYTF. CDR3 DNA sequence: TGTGCCAGCACCCTCCATCGGGGTACGAATGGCTACACCTTC.

The chain has TRBV5-4 and TRBJ1-2, with TRBD1 matching 7 bases. Looked up from germline, CDR1 is SGHNT and CDR2 is YYREEE (reference sequence). There are 17 residues in the CDR3. Germline trimming cut 4 bases from V and 4 bases from J; bases unmatched to any gene: 16. This CDR3 reads CASSNRGGRDSPYGYTF. The CDR3 bases are TGTGCCAGCAGCAACAGAGGGGGGAGGGACAGTCCCTATGGCTACACCTTC.

This clonotype has just one count. The chain is built from TRBV27 and TRBJ2-3, with D perhaps given as TRBD1 or TRBD2 (6 bases each). Germline CDR1 MNHEY, CDR2 SMNVEV (reference sequence). V was shortened by 8 bases and J by 5 bases, with 14 bases between the two germline ends. The CDR3 is 13 amino acids. CDR3 DNA: TGTGCCAGCCGGTGGAGGGGGATAGATACGCAGTATTTT. Its protein is CASRWRGIDTQYF.

The V call is TRBV9, the J call TRBJ2-5; D is perhaps TRBD2 (5 bases). With 0 bases removed from V and 4 bases from J, the gap between germline ends came to 10 bases. CDR1 SGDLS and CDR2 YYNGEE come from the germline V gene. The CDR3 totals 14 residues. CDR3 bases: TGTGCCAGCAGCGTAGCTGCGGACTTAGAGACCCAGTACTTC. Translating it yields CASSVAADLETQYF. Supplemented by reference TRBV9 and TRBJ2-5, the full variable domain reads DSGVTQTPKHLITATGQRVTLRCSPRSGDLSVYWYQQSLDQGLQFLIQYYNGEERAKGNILERFSAQQFPDLHSELNLSSLELGDSALYFCASSVAADLETQYFGPGTRLLVL.

The V call is TRBV5-1, the J call TRBJ2-5; TRBD2 might be the D (5 bases). Trimming cost V 0 bases and J 5 bases, with 8 bases left between them. This CDR3 spans 13 amino acids. The germline V gene encodes CDR1 SGHRS and CDR2 YFSETQ. The CDR3 sequence is CASSLEPGETQYF. CDR3 bases: TGCGCCAGCAGCTTGGAACCGGGGGAGACCCAGTACTTC.

The V call is TRBV20-1, the J call TRBJ1-1; tentatively, D is TRBD1 (6 bases). Germline CDR1 reads DFQATT; CDR2 reads SNEGSKA (reference sequence). The CDR3 is 13 residues long. V shed 5 bases and J shed 11 bases, with 21 bases lying between them. CDR3 sequence: CSAARDNGDGAFF. The CDR3, as DNA: TGCAGTGCTGCCCGGGACAACGGGGATGGGGCTTTCTTT.

The table lists this clonotype with a count of one. CDR3: CASSPPNEDNEQFF. The DNA of the CDR3 is TGTGCCAGCTCACCACCGAACGAAGACAATGAGCAGTTCTTC. The chain is built from TRBV18 and TRBJ2-1; D not certain. The germline V gene has CDR1 KGHSH and CDR2 LQKENI. The CDR3 is made up of 14 amino acids. Trimming took 0 bases from V and 5 from J, leaving 8 bases between them.

The chain uses TRBV3-1 and TRBJ1-6, with D hard to call. Trimming removed 0 bases from V and 7 bases from J, with 4 bases in between. Germline CDR1 is LGHDT and CDR2 is YNNKEL (reference sequence). CDR3 length equals 13 residues. The CDR3: CASSQDRNSPLHF. CDR3 sequence (DNA): TGTGCCAGCAGCCAAGATAGGAATTCACCCCTCCACTTT. Together with reference TRBV3-1 and TRBJ1-6, the CDR3 gives the full variable domain: DTAVSQTPKYLVTQMGNDKSIKCEQNLGHDTMYWYKQDSKKFLKIMFSYNNKELIINETVPNRFSPKSPDKAHLNLHINSLELGDSAVYFCASSQDRNSPLHFGNGTRLTVT.

The CDR3 region is CASTLGQGYNSPLHF. As DNA, the CDR3 is TGTGCCAGCACCCTGGGACAGGGCTATAATTCACCCCTCCACTTT. The chain uses TRBV12-3 or TRBV12-4 and TRBJ1-6; TRBD1 matches 9 bases. The CDR3 runs to 15 residues. V lost 7 bases to trimming and J lost 3 bases; unmatched junction nucleotides: 4.

The CDR3 protein is CSASLHSAYEQYF. The CDR3 nucleotides read TGCAGTGCTAGTTTGCACAGTGCCTACGAGCAGTACTTC. The V gene is TRBV20-1, the J gene TRBJ2-7; D is uncertain. Germline V lookup: CDR1 DFQATT, CDR2 SNEGSKA (reference sequence). The CDR3 is 13 amino acids. Trimming removed 3 bases from V and 2 bases from J, with 11 bases in between.

The chain is built from TRBV3-1 and TRBJ1-1; 7 bases are shared with TRBD1. Unmatched junction bases numbered 8, after V lost 2 bases and J lost 5 bases. Germline assignment: CDR1 LGHDT and CDR2 YNNKEL (reference sequence). The CDR3 is 15 amino acids. This CDR3 reads CASSQMGQRGTEAFF. The DNA for the CDR3 is TGTGCCAGCAGCCAAATGGGACAGAGGGGGACTGAAGCTTTCTTT.

This clonotype was seen a single time. This chain uses TRBV3-1 with TRBJ2-3; D may be TRBD2 (6 bases). The CDR3 has 14 residues. Deletions cut 4 bases from V and 5 bases from J, with 13 bases between. The germline gives CDR1 LGHDT, CDR2 YNNKEL (reference sequence). The CDR3: CASSRGLIQDTQYF. CDR3 sequence (DNA): TGTGCCAGCAGCCGGGGACTCATTCAAGATACGCAGTATTTT.